These T cell receptor beta chains were read from a single sample in a study of tissue T cells after allogeneic stem cell transplantation. Repertoires were generated with immunoSEQ multiplex PCR, while TCRdb's copy carries only in-frame clones and drops some. The sample yields under 4,500 clones, 66% seen once. The sequencing here drew on left colon tissue, taken at autopsy. These receptors all come from a male donor older than 55 with lung cancer. Each CDR3 is given with its conserved first and last residue. Size is stated for part of the rows, as once, few or many counts, or as a class when the clone is expanded.

j_gene,abundance,v_gene,CDR3aa
TRBJ2-7,.,TRBV7-9,CASSLQGEQYF
TRBJ2-7,once,TRBV6-2/TRBV6-3,CASSNTPTSPRNYEQYF
TRBJ1-5,large,TRBV6-2/TRBV6-3,CASSLGSGGNQPQHF
TRBJ2-7,.,TRBV6-6,CAGGQGIGYEQYF
TRBJ1-6,few,TRBV19,CASSATSENNSPLHF
TRBJ1-2,few,TRBV5-1,CASSLASGYGYTF
TRBJ2-5,.,TRBV30,CAWSAPLGTQYF
TRBJ1-2,.,TRBV7-9,CASSSQTGGGYTF
TRBJ1-2,.,TRBV7-2,CASSYGTLGYGYTF
TRBJ1-1,large,TRBV5-1,CASSSGQGVNTEAFF
TRBJ1-3,.,TRBV9,CASSSGTSGNTIYF
TRBJ1-1,.,TRBV5-1,CASSFGGEGTEAFF
TRBJ2-7,.,TRBV4-3,CASSHGQKGEQYF
TRBJ1-2,.,TRBV28,CASSLQRNYGYTF
TRBJ2-7,.,TRBV30,CAWDYEPDSPMRQYF
TRBJ2-1,.,TRBV7-8,CASSLVELNGNEQFF
TRBJ1-1,few,TRBV5-4,CASSLGGTGATYTEAFF
TRBJ2-5,.,TRBV7-2,CASSQGTSGSETQYF
TRBJ2-2,.,TRBV3-1/TRBV3-2,CASSQEFSAGGTGELFF
TRBJ2-7,.,TRBV20-1,CSAGRTYEQYF
TRBJ2-3,.,TRBV6-4,CASSDQGGDTQYF
TRBJ1-2,.,TRBV5-5,CASSADGGALGGYTF
TRBJ1-4,once,TRBV2,CASSVGTIATNEKLFF
TRBJ1-2,.,TRBV6-1,CASSENHALYGYTF
TRBJ2-5,.,TRBV14,CASSIRGGRAQYF
TRBJ2-7,.,TRBV5-1,CASSTSGRTYEQYF